This is a list of T cell receptor beta chains from one sample in a study of OX40 agonist ivuxolimab in advanced cancers. The table came from immunoSEQ multiplex PCR; TCRdb's copy has only in-frame clones and leaves some out. The sample has about 82,000 clones, roughly 92% seen once; the top ten hold about 0.63%. Source: CD4+ or CD8+ T cells sorted from blood, taken in a trial of the OX40 agonist ivuxolimab. The receptors come from an adult with an advanced solid tumor such as melanoma, head and neck, liver or kidney cancer. CDR3s include the opening cysteine and the closing phenylalanine or tryptophan. The D gene is left open where the match is weak. The listing skips clone size in some rows; elsewhere it reads once, few, many or a size class.

>.|.|TRBV11-2|TRBJ2-7
TGTGCCAGCAGGCAAACAATGGACTACGAGCAGTACTTC
CASRQTMDYEQYF
>TRBD1|once|TRBV5-4|TRBJ2-7
TGTGCCAGCAGCTTATATACAGGGGTCCCACTGTACGAGCAGTACTTC
CASSLYTGVPLYEQYF
>TRBD2|once|TRBV18|TRBJ2-1
TGTGCCAGCTCGCGACTAGCGGGAAAGAATGAGCAGTTCTTC
CASSRLAGKNEQFF
>.|.|TRBV7-2|TRBJ2-1
TGTGCCAGCAGCCCGACTGGGAGTTCCAATGAGCAGTTCTTC
CASSPTGSSNEQFF
>.|.|TRBV30|TRBJ2-5
TGTGCCTGGAGTTCTACAGAAGGAGAGACCCAGTACTTC
CAWSSTEGETQYF
>.|.|TRBV11-2|TRBJ2-5
TGTGCCAGCAGCTTACGCCGGGCCGTTGCAGAGACCCAGTACTTC
CASSLRRAVAETQYF
>TRBD2|.|TRBV5-1|TRBJ2-5
TGCGCCAGCAGCTTAGCGGGACGGACCCAAGAGACCCAGTACTTC
CASSLAGRTQETQYF
>.|.|TRBV7-8|TRBJ1-5
TGTGCCAGCAGTCGTGGCGGGGGATATAGCAATCAGCCCCAGCATTTT
CASSRGGGYSNQPQHF
>.|.|TRBV30|TRBJ2-3
TGTGCCTGGGGATACCATACAGATACGCAGTATTTT
CAWGYHTDTQYF
>.|.|TRBV6-5|TRBJ2-3
TGTGCCAGCAGTCTCTACGCGCAGGGTACGCAGTATTTT
CASSLYAQGTQYF
>.|few|TRBV30|TRBJ1-3
TGTGCCTGGAGTGTTATCTCTGGAAACACCATATATTTT
CAWSVISGNTIYF
>TRBD2|once|TRBV18|TRBJ2-5
TGTGCCAGCTCACCACCGGGACTAGCGGGGGGCCAAGAGACCCAGTACTTC
CASSPPGLAGGQETQYF
>.|once|TRBV28|TRBJ2-3
TGTGCCACCTCCTTGATCGGGGGCCGGAGCACAGATACGCAGTATTTT
CATSLIGGRSTDTQYF
>.|.|TRBV10-1|TRBJ2-1
TGCGCCAGCAGTGAGTCCGAGGGAAATGAGCAGTTCTTC
CASSESEGNEQFF
>TRBD1|.|TRBV27|TRBJ2-5
TGTGCCAGCAGTACGCGACAGGGCATCGGCGAGACCCAGTACTTC
CASSTRQGIGETQYF
>TRBD1|.|TRBV7-6|TRBJ2-2
TGTGCCAGCAGCTTATTTATGGGCAGGGGGCAGACCGGGGAGCTGTTTTTT
CASSLFMGRGQTGELFF
>TRBD2|.|TRBV9|TRBJ2-1
TGTGCCAGCAGCGGCGGGGGGGCCCTCTCTAATGAGCAGTTCTTC
CASSGGGALSNEQFF
>TRBD2|.|TRBV30|TRBJ2-1
TGTGCCTGGACAGGGACTATTCTATCCTACAATGAGCAGTTCTTC
CAWTGTILSYNEQFF
>.|.|TRBV27|TRBJ1-1
TGTGCCAGCAGTTTATCGAAAGGGAGCGGGGCTTTCTTT
CASSLSKGSGAFF
>.|.|TRBV9|TRBJ2-3
TGTGCCAGCAGCGTGCGAACGACGGCAGATACGCAGTATTTT
CASSVRTTADTQYF
>.|.|TRBV10-3|TRBJ2-7
TGTGCCATCAGTGAGGGACGGTCTAGGGACGAGCAGTACTTC
CAISEGRSRDEQYF
>TRBD1|.|TRBV6-6|TRBJ1-2
TGTGCCAGCAGTTGGACAGGGGGTGCCTATGGCTACACCTTC
CASSWTGGAYGYTF
>TRBD1|.|TRBV11-1|TRBJ2-4
TGTGCCAGCAGCTCCCGGACAGGGGAGGACATTCAGTACTTC
CASSSRTGEDIQYF
>.|.|TRBV7-9|TRBJ2-7
TGTGCCAGCAGCTTTATAGGAGGCGGGAAGACCTACGAGCAGTACTTC
CASSFIGGGKTYEQYF
>.|.|TRBV5-1|TRBJ2-7
TGCGCCAGCAGCTTAGTACCGGGCCCTTACGAGCAGTACTTC
CASSLVPGPYEQYF
>.|.|TRBV2|TRBJ2-3
TGTGCCAGCAGCCTAAGCGGATTACAGGGAGATACGCAGTATTTT
CASSLSGLQGDTQYF
>.|.|TRBV7-3|TRBJ1-2
TGTGCCAGCAGTCTAGGCCCGAGCCGTGGCTACACCTTC
CASSLGPSRGYTF
>TRBD1|.|TRBV9|TRBJ1-2
TGTGCCAGCAGCGGGACAGGGGGCAGGGGTGGCTACACCTTC
CASSGTGGRGGYTF
>TRBD1|.|TRBV11-2|TRBJ1-2
TGTGCCAGCAGCTTCGGGACAGACTATGGCTACACCTTC
CASSFGTDYGYTF
>.|.|TRBV7-3|TRBJ1-3
TGTGCCAGCAGCTTAATCGGGAGAGGGCCGTATAAGAACACCATATATTTT
CASSLIGRGPYKNTIYF
>TRBD1|.|TRBV30|TRBJ2-5
TGTGCCTGGAGTCCGGACAGGTCCGCAATCGAGACCCAGTACTTC
CAWSPDRSAIETQYF
>.|few|TRBV4-1|TRBJ2-7
TGCGCCAGCAGCCCACTCCCAGTGCCCTACGAGCAGTACTTC
CASSPLPVPYEQYF
>.|.|TRBV5-6|TRBJ1-2
TGTGCCAGCAGCTTGATGGGGTTCGGCTACACCTTC
CASSLMGFGYTF
>TRBD1|.|TRBV29-1|TRBJ1-2
TGCAGCGTGGAGACAGGGGGTCGCGGCTACACCTTC
CSVETGGRGYTF
>TRBD1|.|TRBV6-1|TRBJ2-7
TGTGCCAGCAGAAGCACCGGGACAGGGGGCTACGAGCAGTACTTC
CASRSTGTGGYEQYF
>TRBD2|.|TRBV5-1|TRBJ2-3
TGCGCCAGCAGCTTGGCCCCCGGGACTAGACAATTCACAGATACGCAGTATTTT
CASSLAPGTRQFTDTQYF
>.|.|TRBV18|TRBJ2-3
TGTGCCAGCTCACCGGACAGCACAGATACGCAGTATTTT
CASSPDSTDTQYF
>TRBD2|.|TRBV29-1|TRBJ2-3
TGCAGCGTCCTTAGCGGGGGCACAGATACGCAGTATTTT
CSVLSGGTDTQYF
>TRBD2|once|TRBV19|TRBJ2-5
TGTGCCAGCAGAACGGCGGGGCGGGGGCAAGAGACCCAGTACTTC
CASRTAGRGQETQYF
>TRBD2|.|TRBV27|TRBJ2-1
TGTGCCAGCAGTTTCCGGACTAGCAATGAGCAGTTCTTC
CASSFRTSNEQFF
>TRBD1|once|TRBV19|TRBJ1-4
TGTGCCAGCCGGGACAGGGGGCTAACGAATGAAAAACTGTTTTTT
CASRDRGLTNEKLFF
>.|.|TRBV19|TRBJ2-4
TGTGCCAGTAGTCCGTCTAGCGCACTAGCCAAAAACATTCAGTACTTC
CASSPSSALAKNIQYF
>.|.|TRBV6-5|TRBJ1-5
TGTGCCAGCAGTCCTACACTGCTTAGCAATCAGCCCCAGCATTTT
CASSPTLLSNQPQHF